This T cell receptor beta chain was sequenced in a study of early T cells in non-severe SARS-CoV-2 infection. Study at large: Bulk RNA taken from unsorted whole blood was sequenced, leaving chains unpaired.

Trimming removed 6 bases from V and 4 bases from J, with 16 bases in between. This CDR3 spans 16 amino acids. Overall study findings and caveats: Matching results from VDJdb favored anti-spike CD8 responses, leaving private and CD4 specificities undetected.

Many counts were recorded for this clonotype. Its target is not known. Attachment of unique molecular identifiers to individual cDNA molecules was performed. TCRdb used MiXCR to reprocess the 5' RACE reads, holding one entry per CDR3 protein. The sample has about 28,000 distinct CDR3 sequences, approximately 6.4% seen once. The V and J genes are TRBV12-3 or TRBV12-4 and TRBJ2-6; D is perhaps TRBD2 (6 bases). The source of this sequence is an adult who was a healthcare worker with PCR-confirmed SARS-CoV-2 infection or an uninfected control (not recorded which). Sample: whole blood, taken at baseline. The CDR3 reads CASRFAEGWGANVLTF. The DNA of the CDR3 is TGTGCCAGCAGATTCGCGGAGGGATGGGGGGCCAACGTCCTGACTTTC.